This TCR beta chain was sequenced during a study of blood T cell repertoires in COVID-19. Looking at the study overall: Sites in the United States, Italy and Spain provided acute and convalescent COVID-19 samples.

The CDR3 has 14 amino acids. CDR1 and CDR2 (germline): DFQATT, SNEGSKA (reference sequence). With 4 bases removed from V and 2 bases from J, the gap between germline ends came to 15 bases. In the original workflow: Counts of nucleated cells, estimated from reference gene primer amplification, were obtained. The data were produced by immunoSEQ multiplex PCR, yet TCRdb's version contains in-frame clones alone and is incomplete. V, J and clone size are taken as reported in that table, and D and trimming were inferred from the DNA itself. The sample has 200,000 to 300,000 clones, 75% to 85% seen once. Sequencing was performed on peripheral blood. This clonotype was obtained from a human donor in a cohort sampled during active COVID-19. V gene TRBV20-1 combines with J gene TRBJ2-7; D unclear. The CDR3 region has the DNA TGCAGTGCTACTGACGCCGGAGCCACCTACGAGCAGTACTTC. It yields the protein CSATDAGATYEQYF.